This is a list of T cell receptor beta chains from one sample in a study of cytomegalovirus exposure and HLA in healthy donors. Only in-frame clones appear in the TCRdb table, and some are missing; sequencing was by immunoSEQ multiplex PCR. The sample carries roughly 200,000 clones, around 77% recorded once. The sample comprised PBMCs. All receptors come from a woman under 40 in good health and CMV-seronegative. The conserved cysteine and the conserved F or W are not part of the CDR3 here. The order of the fields is J gene, clone size, V gene, CDR3 protein. Clone size is given for some rows only: seen once, a few or many times, or a class if the clone is expanded.

J gene: TRBJ1-1; clone size: -; V gene: TRBV2; CDR3 protein: ASSEAGQGRGNTEAF
J gene: TRBJ2-7; clone size: few; V gene: TRBV27; CDR3 protein: ASSPHPRGGAYEQY
J gene: TRBJ1-1; clone size: -; V gene: TRBV2; CDR3 protein: ASRSRVNTEAF
J gene: TRBJ2-5; clone size: -; V gene: TRBV18; CDR3 protein: ASSRSGVRQETQY
J gene: TRBJ1-5; clone size: -; V gene: TRBV2; CDR3 protein: ASSENRADNQPQH
J gene: TRBJ2-7; clone size: -; V gene: TRBV11-2; CDR3 protein: ASSFGGYEQY
J gene: TRBJ1-4; clone size: once; V gene: TRBV5-4; CDR3 protein: ASSSRDSHEKLF
J gene: TRBJ2-7; clone size: once; V gene: TRBV5-1; CDR3 protein: ASSLRQGLGAEQY
J gene: TRBJ2-1; clone size: -; V gene: TRBV5-1; CDR3 protein: ASSLLGGIPDNEQF
J gene: TRBJ1-1; clone size: -; V gene: TRBV5-1; CDR3 protein: ASSIPGAREAF
J gene: TRBJ2-5; clone size: -; V gene: TRBV7-9; CDR3 protein: ASSLARQASQETQY
J gene: TRBJ2-3; clone size: -; V gene: TRBV19; CDR3 protein: ASSIAHTDTQY
J gene: TRBJ1-2; clone size: -; V gene: TRBV2; CDR3 protein: ASSLAGRTNALYGYT
J gene: TRBJ1-1; clone size: -; V gene: TRBV6-6; CDR3 protein: ASSSLDRYTEAF
J gene: TRBJ1-1; clone size: few; V gene: TRBV4-1; CDR3 protein: ASSRQTGFNTEAF
J gene: TRBJ1-3; clone size: -; V gene: TRBV4-2; CDR3 protein: ASSQVGGIGNTIY
J gene: -; clone size: -; V gene: TRBV6-1; CDR3 protein: ASLPGQGPYEQY
J gene: TRBJ1-4; clone size: -; V gene: TRBV18; CDR3 protein: ASSPLGGNEKLF
J gene: TRBJ2-1; clone size: -; V gene: TRBV9; CDR3 protein: ASSVRQATSYNEQF
J gene: TRBJ2-5; clone size: once; V gene: TRBV6-1; CDR3 protein: ASRKAGSETQY
J gene: -; clone size: -; V gene: TRBV6-1; CDR3 protein: ASSDLRGTGNEQY
J gene: TRBJ1-2; clone size: -; V gene: TRBV7-9; CDR3 protein: ASSLDSFYGYT
J gene: TRBJ2-1; clone size: -; V gene: TRBV6-5; CDR3 protein: ASSLPGQGPF
J gene: TRBJ2-1; clone size: -; V gene: TRBV7-2; CDR3 protein: ASSPTTSGTLLQF
J gene: TRBJ2-2; clone size: -; V gene: TRBV7-8; CDR3 protein: ASSLVPPGAGTGELF
J gene: TRBJ1-1; clone size: -; V gene: TRBV28; CDR3 protein: ASNRTPNTEAF
J gene: TRBJ2-2; clone size: once; V gene: TRBV11-2; CDR3 protein: ASSLGDFLNTGELF
J gene: TRBJ2-5; clone size: -; V gene: TRBV5-6; CDR3 protein: ASSTGLAGGLETQY
J gene: TRBJ2-5; clone size: -; V gene: TRBV11-1; CDR3 protein: ASSLVSETQY
J gene: TRBJ2-1; clone size: -; V gene: TRBV28; CDR3 protein: ATYRQEYNEQF
J gene: TRBJ2-1; clone size: -; V gene: TRBV29-1; CDR3 protein: SVESAGLYNEQF
J gene: TRBJ2-3; clone size: few; V gene: TRBV6-4; CDR3 protein: ASSPTAPGHSTDTQY
J gene: TRBJ1-2; clone size: -; V gene: TRBV10-1; CDR3 protein: ASRRGPGGFGRDGYT
J gene: TRBJ2-5; clone size: -; V gene: TRBV6-6; CDR3 protein: ASSYTTGTGSETQY
J gene: TRBJ2-3; clone size: -; V gene: TRBV2; CDR3 protein: ASSSLLAGGIDTQY
J gene: TRBJ1-1; clone size: -; V gene: TRBV19; CDR3 protein: ASSLSQGLNPEAF
J gene: TRBJ1-1; clone size: -; V gene: TRBV5-6; CDR3 protein: ASSFGVGDTEAF
J gene: TRBJ1-1; clone size: -; V gene: TRBV6-1; CDR3 protein: ASTTGADAEAF
J gene: TRBJ2-3; clone size: -; V gene: TRBV27; CDR3 protein: ASSIRDRVPTDTQY
J gene: TRBJ1-1; clone size: -; V gene: TRBV5-1; CDR3 protein: ASSPDRPMEAF
J gene: TRBJ1-2; clone size: -; V gene: TRBV6-6; CDR3 protein: ASSTGHFTYGYT
J gene: -; clone size: -; V gene: TRBV6-1; CDR3 protein: ASSDLGRASEQY
J gene: TRBJ1-3; clone size: few; V gene: TRBV4-1; CDR3 protein: ASSQGKTGRSGNTIY
J gene: TRBJ2-3; clone size: -; V gene: TRBV11-2; CDR3 protein: ASSPGLPTDTQY
J gene: TRBJ2-1; clone size: -; V gene: TRBV6-4; CDR3 protein: ASSAGGFGNEQF